The 17 T cell receptor beta chains below come from one sample, sequenced in a study of blood T cell repertoires in COVID-19. Clones were read by immunoSEQ multiplex PCR, and TCRdb kept only the in-frame ones, dropping some. The sample carries tens of thousands of clones, 86% recorded once. The source material was peripheral blood. The receptors originated from a woman over 75 with acute or convalescent COVID-19.

V usage is TRBV25-1 and J usage is TRBJ2-7; 9 nucleotides agree with TRBD2. This CDR3 is built from 16 residues. The germline CDR1 and CDR2 sequences are MGHDK and SYGVNS. J gave up 3 bases and V 7 bases, and 13 bases lay outside the gene matches. CDR3 nucleotide sequence: TGTGCCAGCACCACTACATATCTAGCGGGATTCTACGAGCAGTACTTC. This codes for CASTTTYLAGFYEQYF.

This rearrangement joins TRBV30 to TRBJ2-7, with D uncertain. CDR1 is GTSNPN and CDR2 is SVGIG in the germline V gene (reference sequence). The CDR3 is 13 amino acids. Trimming took 0 bases from V and 2 from J, leaving 8 bases between them. DNA for the CDR3: TGTGCCTGGAGTGTATCCTCCCCCTACGAGCAGTACTTC. It encodes CAWSVSSPYEQYF.

The chain combines TRBV19 with TRBJ1-6; TRBD1 matches 7 bases. This CDR3 region has 14 residues. The germline CDR1 and CDR2 sequences are LNHDA and SQIVND (reference sequence). Trimming took 4 bases from V and 10 from J; bases not matched to a gene: 7. DNA of the CDR3: TGTGCCAGTAGTAAGGGACAGCTGGGATCACCCCTCCACTTT. Protein sequence: CASSKGQLGSPLHF.

This clone has more than one count but fewer than ten. In DNA form, the CDR3 reads TGTGCCAGCAGCCCCCGTTCGTTCGAGGGTGAAGCTTTCTTT. Its translation: CASSPRSFEGEAFF. This chain uses TRBV9 with TRBJ1-1; D gene ambiguous. Trimming left V 4 bases short and J 7 bases short, with 17 bases between. The CDR3 loop spans 14 amino acids. Germline values: CDR1 SGDLS, CDR2 YYNGEE.

V is TRBV11-2 and J is TRBJ2-1; D perhaps matches TRBD2 (5 bases). The CDR3 loop spans 14 amino acids. In germline, CDR1 is SGHAT, CDR2 FQNNGV. Trimming took off 3 bases at V and 8 bases at J, with 14 bases between the two ends. CDR3: CASSLSLARDEQFF. CDR3 nucleotide sequence: TGTGCCAGCAGCTTGTCGCTAGCCCGGGATGAGCAGTTCTTC.

The V and J genes are TRBV29-1 and TRBJ1-1, with D tentatively TRBD1 (5 bases). The CDR3 is made up of 11 amino acids. Between the trimmed V and J ends, which lost 5 bases and 5 bases, there was a span of 9 bases. Germline-derived CDR1 and CDR2 are SQVTM and ANQGSEA. This CDR3 reads CSVQGTTEAFF. DNA of the CDR3: TGCAGCGTTCAGGGTACGACTGAAGCTTTCTTT.

The chain is built from TRBV30 and TRBJ1-4; no firm D call. The germline V gene has CDR1 GTSNPN and CDR2 SVGIG (reference sequence). The germline V and J ends were trimmed by 2 bases and 8 bases, with 15 bases remaining between them. This CDR3 is 14 amino acids long. CDR3 nucleotides: TGTGCCTGGAGTTCCCCTAGTCTGCCAGAAAAACTGTTTTTT. This gives the protein CAWSSPSLPEKLFF.

This chain uses TRBV11-2 with TRBJ2-5; D might be TRBD2 (6 bases). V shed 4 bases and J shed 2 bases, with 20 bases lying between them. The germline gives CDR1 SGHAT, CDR2 FQNNGV. This CDR3 region has 17 residues. As DNA, the CDR3 is TGTGCCAGCAGCTCCACGGGACGGGCGGGGCTACAAGAGACCCAGTACTTC. Protein: CASSSTGRAGLQETQYF.

The chain uses TRBV27 and TRBJ1-4; TRBD1 agrees at 7 bases. V was pared by 4 bases and J by 8 bases, with 7 bases of the junction left unmatched. The germline CDR1 and CDR2 sequences are MNHEY and SMNVEV (reference sequence). CDR3 length equals 14 residues. The CDR3 DNA sequence: TGTGCCAGCAGTTCGACAGGGTTTAGGGAAAAACTGTTTTTT. This gives the protein CASSSTGFREKLFF.

The chain employs TRBV7-7 and TRBJ1-4; D is undetermined. V dropped 5 bases and J dropped 7 bases, with 17 bases sitting between them. The CDR3 spans 15 residues. Germline lookup yields CDR1 SSHAT and CDR2 FNYEAQ (reference sequence). The CDR3 is CASSLSAAGGEKLFF. The CDR3 nucleotides are TGTGCCAGCAGCCTTTCGGCCGCGGGTGGTGAAAAACTGTTTTTT.

The V and J genes are TRBV6-5 and TRBJ1-5, with TRBD1 matching 8 bases. V lost 6 bases and J lost 3; bases outside the gene matches: 4. Germline CDR1 reads MNHEY; CDR2 reads SVGAGI. The CDR3 loop spans 14 amino acids. The CDR3, as DNA: TGTGCCAGCAGGAAGACAGGGGACAATCAGCCCCAGCATTTT. Its protein product is CASRKTGDNQPQHF.

A single count supports this clone. The chain couples TRBV4-2 to TRBJ2-1; 9 bases are shared with TRBD2. With 4 bases clipped from V and 2 bases from J, the junction kept 9 bases outside the gene matches. This CDR3 is built from 17 residues. Looked up from germline, CDR1 is LGHNA and CDR2 is YNFKEQ. The CDR3 DNA follows: TGTGCCAGCAGCCGGCTAGCGGGGAATGCCCCCTACAATGAGCAGTTCTTC. This translates into CASSRLAGNAPYNEQFF.

This clone came up once. The gene calls are TRBV9 and TRBJ2-2, with TRBD2 as a possible D gene (6 bases). V lost 4 bases, J lost 3 bases, and 16 bases lay in between. CDR3 length equals 16 residues. Germline V CDR1 and CDR2: SGDLS, YYNGEE. The CDR3 DNA is TGTGCCAGCAGCACTTCGGGGGAATGGGACACCGGGGAGCTGTTTTTT. Translation gives CASSTSGEWDTGELFF. The full variable domain, its missing parts supplied by reference TRBV9 and TRBJ2-2, is DSGVTQTPKHLITATGQRVTLRCSPRSGDLSVYWYQQSLDQGLQFLIQYYNGEERAKGNILERFSAQQFPDLHSELNLSSLELGDSALYFCASSTSGEWDTGELFFGEGSRLTVL.

J is TRBJ1-1 and V is TRBV2; 9 bases are a match to TRBD1. Germline lookup yields CDR1 SNHLY and CDR2 FYNNEI. V was pared by 4 bases and J by 5 bases, with 5 bases of the junction left unmatched. The CDR3 consists of 14 residues. For the CDR3, the DNA is TGTGCCAGCAGTGGGACAGGGGCCAGGACTGAAGCTTTCTTT. Its protein product is CASSGTGARTEAFF.

The rearrangement joins TRBV14 to TRBJ2-2; D is possibly TRBD2 (5 bases). Germline assignment: CDR1 SGHDN and CDR2 FVKESK. This CDR3 spans 16 amino acids. With 1 base removed from V and 2 bases from J, the gap between germline ends came to 11 bases. The CDR3 loop reads CASSQVGAGNTGELFF. The CDR3 region has the DNA TGTGCCAGCAGCCAAGTAGGCGCGGGCAACACCGGGGAGCTGTTTTTT.

This clone has a handful of counts. The J gene is TRBJ1-6, the V gene TRBV18, with 7 bases lining up with TRBD1. The J segment lost 10 bases and the V segment lost 1 base, leaving 7 bases of the junction unmatched. Germline-derived CDR1 and CDR2 are KGHSH and LQKENI. The CDR3 contains 15 residues. CDR3 DNA sequence: TGTGCCAGCTCACCACGGACAGGAGGTGGGTCACCCCTCCACTTT. Residues: CASSPRTGGGSPLHF.

The chain recombines TRBV6-2 or TRBV6-3 with TRBJ2-7, with 7 nucleotides matching TRBD1. CDR3 length: 13 amino acids. CDR1 and CDR2 (germline): MNHEY, SVGEGT. J lost 4 bases, V lost 5 bases, and 5 bases had no gene match. The CDR3 DNA sequence: TGTGCCAGCAGTCTGACAGGGAGTTACGAGCAGTACTTC. Protein: CASSLTGSYEQYF.